The TCR beta chain under discussion was sequenced for a study of shared clonotypes between healthy human individuals. The CDR3 covers 13 residues. Deletions cut 6 bases from V and 4 bases from J, with 11 bases between. Germline CDR1 is MDHEN and CDR2 is SYDVKM. Deep-level assay runs were performed. Every subset had its genomic DNA shared out evenly among several immunoSEQ plates. The data were produced by immunoSEQ multiplex PCR, yet TCRdb's version contains in-frame clones alone and is incomplete. The sample yields some 500,000 clones, about 96% seen once. Healthy HIV-negative adults without recent acute infections or vaccinations served as donors. Study-wide findings and caveats: Rarefaction showed sorted-subset sequencing was incomplete despite large depth.

Notes on this clone: Its specificity is not known.

This receptor was obtained from a woman in her 30s in good health. The sample consisted of naive CD4+ T cells sorted from blood. The subset: CD45RA+ positively selected. The genes are TRBV28 and TRBJ2-3; TRBD2 is a possible D gene (5 bases). This chain's CDR3 is CASSPPGSDTQYF. CDR3 coding DNA: TGTGCCAGCAGCCCCCCGGGGTCAGATACGCAGTATTTT. Looking up the rest from reference TRBV28 and TRBJ2-3 gives the full variable domain: DVKVTQSSRYLVKRTGEKVFLECVQDMDHENMFWYRQDPGLGLRLIYFSYDVKMKEKGDIPEGYSVSREKKERFSLILESASTNQTSMYLCASSPPGSDTQYFGPGTRLTVL.